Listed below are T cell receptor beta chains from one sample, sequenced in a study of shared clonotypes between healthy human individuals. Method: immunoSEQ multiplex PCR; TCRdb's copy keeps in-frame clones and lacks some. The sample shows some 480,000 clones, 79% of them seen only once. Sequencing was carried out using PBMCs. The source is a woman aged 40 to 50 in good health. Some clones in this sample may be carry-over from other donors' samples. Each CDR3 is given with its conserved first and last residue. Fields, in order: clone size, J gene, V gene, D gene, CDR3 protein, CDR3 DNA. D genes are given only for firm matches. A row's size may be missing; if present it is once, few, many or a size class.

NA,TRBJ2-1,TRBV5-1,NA,CASSLAAAHEQFF,TGCGCCAGCAGCTTGGCCGCGGCCCATGAGCAGTTCTTC
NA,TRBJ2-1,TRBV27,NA,CASSSPLTRASSYNEQFF,TGTGCCAGCAGTTCTCCCCTGACGCGAGCAAGCTCCTACAATGAGCAGTTCTTC
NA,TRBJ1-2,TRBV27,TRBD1,CASSSTWTGKNGYTF,TGTGCCAGCAGTTCCACGTGGACAGGGAAGAATGGCTACACCTTC
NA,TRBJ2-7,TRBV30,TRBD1,CAWSDPLDRGLYEQYF,TGTGCCTGGAGTGACCCCCTGGACAGGGGGCTATACGAGCAGTACTTC
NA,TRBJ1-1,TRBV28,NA,CASSLGGLDTEAFF,TGTGCCAGCAGTTTAGGGGGGTTGGACACTGAAGCTTTCTTT
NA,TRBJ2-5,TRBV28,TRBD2,CASSDGAGTSGRDMNF,TGTGCCAGCAGCGACGGAGCAGGGACTAGCGGGAGAGATATGAACTTC
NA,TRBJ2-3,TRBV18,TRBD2,CASSSGLAGGVDTQYF,TGTGCCAGCTCATCCGGACTAGCGGGAGGGGTAGATACGCAGTATTTT
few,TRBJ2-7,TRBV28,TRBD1,CASSFLDRDSYEQYF,TGTGCCAGCAGTTTCTTGGACAGGGACTCCTACGAGCAGTACTTC
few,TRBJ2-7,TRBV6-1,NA,CASSEEVRQSSYEQYF,TGTGCCAGCAGTGAAGAGGTGCGACAGAGCTCCTACGAGCAGTACTTC
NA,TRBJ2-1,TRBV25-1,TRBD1,CASSPSVGGDEQFF,TGTGCCAGCAGCCCATCGGTAGGGGGCGATGAGCAGTTCTTC
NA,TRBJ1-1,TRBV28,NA,CASSLGMWNTEAFF,TGTGCCAGCAGTTTAGGGATGTGGAACACTGAAGCTTTCTTT
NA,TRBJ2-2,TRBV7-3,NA,CASSLASMGTGELFF,TGTGCCAGCAGCTTAGCGAGTATGGGCACCGGGGAGCTGTTTTTT
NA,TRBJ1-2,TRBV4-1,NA,CASSRSIDAGLGYGYTF,TGCGCCAGCAGCAGGAGCATAGACGCCGGGCTGGGCTATGGCTACACCTTC
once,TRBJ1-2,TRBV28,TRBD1,CASSLGTDGYTF,TGTGCCAGCAGCCTCGGGACAGATGGCTACACCTTC
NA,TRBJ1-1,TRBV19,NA,CASSPHQNTEAFF,TGTGCCAGTAGTCCCCACCAGAACACTGAAGCTTTCTTT
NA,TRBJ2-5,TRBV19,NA,CASSIGDIQETQYF,TGTGCCAGTAGTATCGGGGACATCCAAGAGACCCAGTACTTC
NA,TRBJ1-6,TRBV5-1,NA,CASSLDQGTNSPLHF,TGCGCCAGCAGCTTGGATCAGGGTACCAATTCACCCCTCCACTTT
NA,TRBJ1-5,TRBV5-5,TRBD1,CASSFYQGARGNQPQHF,TGTGCCAGCAGCTTTTACCAGGGGGCAAGGGGCAATCAGCCCCAGCATTTT
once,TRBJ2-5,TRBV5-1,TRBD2,CASSRGSSGREETQYF,TGCGCCAGCAGCCGAGGCTCTAGCGGGAGGGAAGAGACCCAGTACTTC
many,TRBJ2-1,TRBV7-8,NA,CASTRGLAFGEQFF,TGTGCCAGCACCCGAGGGCTAGCGTTCGGTGAGCAGTTCTTC
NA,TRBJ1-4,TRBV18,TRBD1,CASSPGSGTGGSHHNEKLFF,TGTGCCAGCTCACCTGGCTCCGGGACAGGGGGCTCCCACCACAATGAAAAACTGTTTTTT
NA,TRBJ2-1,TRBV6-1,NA,CASSEGRNEQFF,TGTGCCAGCAGTGAAGGTCGTAATGAGCAGTTCTTC
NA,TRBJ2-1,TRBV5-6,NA,CASSLGPSGAVGNEQFF,TGTGCCAGCAGCTTGGGACCCTCGGGAGCAGTTGGGAATGAGCAGTTCTTC
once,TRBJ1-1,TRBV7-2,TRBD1,CASSLDGTGGIKAFF,TGTGCCAGCAGCTTAGACGGGACAGGGGGAATAAAAGCTTTCTTT
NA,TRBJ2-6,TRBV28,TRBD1,CASSSRTGVFSGANVLTF,TGTGCCAGCAGTTCCAGGACAGGGGTGTTCTCTGGGGCCAACGTCCTGACTTTC
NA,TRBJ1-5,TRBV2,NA,CASSDWVVKPQHF,TGTGCCAGCAGTGATTGGGTTGTAAAGCCCCAGCATTTT
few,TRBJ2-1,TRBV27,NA,CASSPRAALGNEQFF,TGTGCCAGCAGTCCCCGTGCCGCACTGGGGAATGAGCAGTTCTTC
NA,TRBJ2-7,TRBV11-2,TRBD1,CASSYPGQGSYEQYF,TGTGCCAGCAGCTACCCGGGACAGGGGTCCTACGAGCAGTACTTC
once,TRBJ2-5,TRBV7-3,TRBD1,CASSFRGQEQETQYF,TGTGCCAGCAGCTTCCGGGGACAGGAACAAGAGACCCAGTACTTC
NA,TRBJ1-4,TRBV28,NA,CASDGGAANEKLFF,TGTGCCAGCGACGGGGGGGCAGCTAATGAAAAACTGTTTTTT
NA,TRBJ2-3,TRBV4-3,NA,CASSQDVADTQYF,TGCGCCAGCAGCCAAGATGTAGCAGATACGCAGTATTTT
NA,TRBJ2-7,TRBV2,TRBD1,CASSPGTGARWEQYF,TGTGCCAGCAGCCCCGGGACAGGGGCTCGTTGGGAACAGTACTTC
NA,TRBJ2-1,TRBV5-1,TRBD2,CASSPGLAEGEQFF,TGCGCCAGCAGCCCGGGACTAGCGGAGGGGGAGCAGTTCTTC
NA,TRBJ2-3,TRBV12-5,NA,CASALSRITDTQYF,TGTGCTAGTGCCCTCAGCCGGATCACAGATACGCAGTATTTT
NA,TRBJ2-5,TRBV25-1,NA,CASSESRDQETQYF,TGTGCCAGCAGTGAATCGAGGGACCAAGAGACCCAGTACTTC
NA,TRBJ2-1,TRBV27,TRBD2,CASSFVGTSNEQFF,TGTGCCAGCAGTTTCGTCGGGACTAGTAATGAGCAGTTCTTC
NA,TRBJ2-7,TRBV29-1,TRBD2,CSVGLAGVAPLEQYF,TGCAGCGTTGGACTAGCGGGAGTAGCCCCCCTCGAGCAGTACTTC
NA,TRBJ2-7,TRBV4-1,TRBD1,CASSQAGTATYEQYF,TGCGCCAGCAGCCAAGCGGGGACAGCAACCTACGAGCAGTACTTC
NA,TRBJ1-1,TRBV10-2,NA,CASSERGLSTEAFF,TGCGCCAGCAGTGAAAGGGGGTTGAGCACTGAAGCTTTCTTT
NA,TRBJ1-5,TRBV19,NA,CASSIQEQPQHF,TGTGCCAGTAGTATCCAGGAGCAGCCCCAGCATTTT
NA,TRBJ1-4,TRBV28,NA,CASSLLPPAFSGELFF,TGTGCCAGCAGTTTACTTCCTCCCGCATTCTCCGGGGAACTGTTTTTT
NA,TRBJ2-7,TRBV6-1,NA,CASSERRSPGPYEQYF,TGTGCCAGCAGTGAGAGGCGGTCTCCCGGACCCTACGAGCAGTACTTC
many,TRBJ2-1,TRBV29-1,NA,CSVVRGNEQFF,TGCAGCGTTGTAAGAGGGAATGAGCAGTTCTTC
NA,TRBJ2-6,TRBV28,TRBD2,CASSSGLAGGAGANVLTF,TGTGCCAGCAGCTCAGGACTAGCGGGTGGTGCTGGGGCCAACGTCCTGACTTTC
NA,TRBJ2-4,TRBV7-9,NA,CASSLEIGWDRDF,TGTGCCAGCAGCTTAGAGATTGGTTGGGATCGAGACTTC
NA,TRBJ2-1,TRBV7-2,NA,CASSQAVPYNEQFF,TGTGCCAGCAGCCAAGCGGTCCCCTACAATGAGCAGTTCTTC
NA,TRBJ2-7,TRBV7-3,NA,CASSSYPGYEQYF,TGTGCCAGCAGCTCCTACCCAGGGTACGAGCAGTACTTC
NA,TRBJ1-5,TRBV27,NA,CASSLSRGLQPQHF,TGTGCCAGCAGTTTATCGAGGGGTCTCCAGCCCCAGCATTTT
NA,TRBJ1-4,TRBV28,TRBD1,CASSSPGGWNEKLFF,TGTGCCAGCAGCTCCCCAGGGGGGTGGAATGAAAAACTGTTTTTT
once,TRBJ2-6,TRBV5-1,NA,CASSLGRQEAPGANVLTF,TGCGCCAGCAGCTTGGGTAGACAGGAAGCCCCCGGGGCCAACGTCCTGACTTTC
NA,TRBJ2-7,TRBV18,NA,CASSPTIYEQYF,TGTGCCAGCTCCCCTACTATCTACGAGCAGTACTTC
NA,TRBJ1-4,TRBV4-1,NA,CASSHTPGVTNEKLFF,TGCGCCAGCAGCCACACCCCGGGAGTTACGAATGAAAAACTGTTTTTT
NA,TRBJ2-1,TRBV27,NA,CASSFPGGQGYEQFF,TGTGCCAGCAGTTTCCCAGGGGGGCAGGGCTATGAGCAGTTCTTC
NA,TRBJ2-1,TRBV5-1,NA,CASSLETGFSYNEQFF,TGCGCCAGCAGCTTGGAGACAGGATTCTCCTACAATGAGCAGTTCTTC
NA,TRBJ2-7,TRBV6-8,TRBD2,CASSSGLAGEQYF,TGTGCCAGCAGTTCAGGACTAGCAGGGGAGCAGTACTTC
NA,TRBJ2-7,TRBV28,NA,CASSLFLYEQYF,TGTGCCAGCAGTTTATTTCTCTACGAGCAGTACTTC